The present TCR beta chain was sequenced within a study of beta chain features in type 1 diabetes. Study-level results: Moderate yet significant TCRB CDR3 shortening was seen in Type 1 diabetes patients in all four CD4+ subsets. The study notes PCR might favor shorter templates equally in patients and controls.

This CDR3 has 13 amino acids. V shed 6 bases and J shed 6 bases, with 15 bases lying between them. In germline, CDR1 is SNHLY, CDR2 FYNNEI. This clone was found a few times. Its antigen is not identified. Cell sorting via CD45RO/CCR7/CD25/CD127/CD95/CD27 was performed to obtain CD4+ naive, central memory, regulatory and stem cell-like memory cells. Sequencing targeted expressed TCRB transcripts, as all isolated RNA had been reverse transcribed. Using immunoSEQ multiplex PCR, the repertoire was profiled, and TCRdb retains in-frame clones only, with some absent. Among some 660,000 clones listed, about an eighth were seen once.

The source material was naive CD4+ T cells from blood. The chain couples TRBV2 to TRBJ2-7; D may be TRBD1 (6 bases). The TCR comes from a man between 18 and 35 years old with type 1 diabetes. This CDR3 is CASRAQQGSEQYF. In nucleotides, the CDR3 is TGTGCCAGCAGGGCCCAACAGGGAAGCGAGCAGTACTTC.